This T cell receptor beta chain was captured in a study of blood T cell repertoires in COVID-19. The data were produced by immunoSEQ multiplex PCR, yet TCRdb's version contains in-frame clones alone and is incomplete. Of about half a million clones in the sample, 75% to 90% are singletons; the top ten hold about 3.2%. This clonotype was obtained from a human donor in a cohort sampled during active COVID-19. Sequencing input: peripheral blood.

The CDR3 nucleotides are TGTGCCAGTAGTATTGGAGGGGCCGAGCAGTTCTTC. As protein: CASSIGGAEQFF. V is TRBV19 and J is TRBJ2-1; D is possibly TRBD2 (6 bases). CDR3 length: 12 residues. Germline V CDR1 and CDR2: LNHDA, SQIVND (reference sequence). Between the trimmed V and J ends, which lost 3 bases and 10 bases, there was a span of 10 bases.